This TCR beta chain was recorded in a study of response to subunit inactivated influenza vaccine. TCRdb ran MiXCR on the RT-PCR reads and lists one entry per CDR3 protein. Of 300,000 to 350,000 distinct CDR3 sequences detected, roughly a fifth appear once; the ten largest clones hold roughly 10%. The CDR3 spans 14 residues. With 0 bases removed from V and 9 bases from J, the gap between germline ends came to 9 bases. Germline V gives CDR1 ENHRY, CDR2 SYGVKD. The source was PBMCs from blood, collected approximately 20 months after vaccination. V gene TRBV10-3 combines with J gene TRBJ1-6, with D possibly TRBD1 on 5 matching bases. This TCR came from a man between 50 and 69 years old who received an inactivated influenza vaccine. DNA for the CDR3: TGTGCCATCAGTGAGTCGGTAGGGGCTTCACCCCTCCACTTT. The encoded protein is CAISESVGASPLHF.